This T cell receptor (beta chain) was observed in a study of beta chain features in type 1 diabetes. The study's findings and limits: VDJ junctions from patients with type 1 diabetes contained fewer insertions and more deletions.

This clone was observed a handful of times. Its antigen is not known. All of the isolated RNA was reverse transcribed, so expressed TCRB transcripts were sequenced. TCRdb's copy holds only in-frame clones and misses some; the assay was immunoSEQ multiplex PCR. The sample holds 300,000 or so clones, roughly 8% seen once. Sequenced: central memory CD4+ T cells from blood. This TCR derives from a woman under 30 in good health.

The CDR3 DNA reads TGCGCCAGCAGCTTGGCCCCCGGCAGGGGGAGTCAGCCCCAGCATTTT. This codes for CASSLAPGRGSQPQHF. The chain has TRBV5-1 and TRBJ1-5; 7 nucleotides agree with TRBD1. V trimming: 0 bases; J trimming: 6 bases; junction bases outside the gene matches: 9. This CDR3 contains 16 residues. Looked up from germline, CDR1 is SGHRS and CDR2 is YFSETQ.